This is a list of T cell receptor beta chains from one sample in a study of T cell changes during pregnancy in multiple sclerosis. Clones were read by immunoSEQ multiplex PCR, and TCRdb kept only the in-frame ones, dropping some. The sample gives roughly 110,000 clones, roughly 92% of which show up once; 0.78% is in the top ten. The starting material was peripheral blood, obtained in the third trimester of pregnancy. The receptors were sampled from a female donor in good health, enrolled as a control in a pregnancy study. Each CDR3 is given with its conserved first and last residue. The D gene is left open where the match is weak. Clone size, where shown, is once, few, many, or a class for clones that have expanded.

clone size: once; J gene: TRBJ2-3; V gene: TRBV7-9; D gene: .; CDR3 protein: CASSPRRSSNIDTQYF; CDR3 DNA: TGTGCCAGCAGCCCCAGGAGGTCTAGCAATATTGATACGCAGTATTTT
clone size: .; J gene: TRBJ1-2; V gene: TRBV6-5; D gene: TRBD1; CDR3 protein: CASSSTGGGYTF; CDR3 DNA: TGTGCCAGCAGTTCGACAGGGGGTGGCTACACCTTC
clone size: .; J gene: TRBJ2-7; V gene: TRBV18; D gene: TRBD1; CDR3 protein: CASSGGTGSYEQYF; CDR3 DNA: TGTGCCAGCTCAGGAGGGACAGGGTCCTACGAGCAGTACTTC
clone size: .; J gene: TRBJ1-6; V gene: TRBV30; D gene: TRBD1; CDR3 protein: CAWSVRYQYGQGSPLVSPLHF; CDR3 DNA: TGTGCCTGGAGTGTACGTTATCAGTATGGACAGGGGTCCCCCCTTGTTTCACCCCTCCACTTT
clone size: .; J gene: TRBJ2-3; V gene: TRBV9; D gene: TRBD1; CDR3 protein: CASSVTGARDTQYF; CDR3 DNA: TGTGCCAGCAGCGTGACAGGGGCAAGGGATACGCAGTATTTT
clone size: .; J gene: TRBJ1-1; V gene: TRBV5-4; D gene: TRBD1; CDR3 protein: CASSFGQGYYTEAFF; CDR3 DNA: TGTGCCAGCAGCTTCGGACAGGGGTATTACACTGAAGCTTTCTTT
clone size: .; J gene: TRBJ2-3; V gene: TRBV7-7; D gene: .; CDR3 protein: CASSLDQSDTQYF; CDR3 DNA: TGTGCTAGCAGCTTAGACCAGTCAGATACGCAGTATTTT
clone size: once; J gene: TRBJ2-7; V gene: TRBV4-2; D gene: TRBD1; CDR3 protein: CASSQFGGTGTRDYEQYF; CDR3 DNA: TGTGCCAGCAGCCAATTCGGCGGGACAGGGACGAGGGACTACGAGCAGTACTTC
clone size: .; J gene: TRBJ1-2; V gene: TRBV15; D gene: .; CDR3 protein: CATSSTSGQGYGYTF; CDR3 DNA: .
clone size: .; J gene: TRBJ2-5; V gene: TRBV10-3; D gene: .; CDR3 protein: CAISESGAGKETQYF; CDR3 DNA: TGTGCCATCAGTGAGTCAGGGGCAGGAAAAGAGACCCAGTACTTC
clone size: .; J gene: TRBJ1-2; V gene: TRBV7-2; D gene: TRBD1; CDR3 protein: CASGTGPYYGYTF; CDR3 DNA: TGTGCCAGCGGGACAGGGCCATACTATGGCTACACCTTC
clone size: .; J gene: TRBJ1-1; V gene: TRBV6-5; D gene: .; CDR3 protein: CASSRRQAAEAFF; CDR3 DNA: TGTGCCAGCAGCCGACGGCAGGCCGCTGAAGCTTTCTTT
clone size: .; J gene: TRBJ2-1; V gene: TRBV5-4; D gene: TRBD1; CDR3 protein: CASSLRQGSGNEQFF; CDR3 DNA: TGTGCCAGCAGCCTAAGACAGGGGAGCGGCAATGAGCAGTTCTTC
clone size: .; J gene: TRBJ1-1; V gene: TRBV29-1; D gene: TRBD1; CDR3 protein: CSTRQGQGEAFF; CDR3 DNA: TGCAGCACACGACAGGGGCAAGGTGAAGCTTTCTTT
clone size: many; J gene: TRBJ2-7; V gene: TRBV13; D gene: .; CDR3 protein: CASSLKEEIYEQYF; CDR3 DNA: TGTGCCAGCAGCTTAAAGGAGGAGATCTACGAGCAGTACTTC
clone size: .; J gene: TRBJ2-5; V gene: TRBV5-4; D gene: TRBD2; CDR3 protein: CASSFGAGGRRETQYF; CDR3 DNA: TGTGCCAGCAGCTTCGGGGCGGGGGGCCGTCGGGAGACCCAGTACTTC
clone size: .; J gene: TRBJ1-6; V gene: TRBV13; D gene: .; CDR3 protein: CASSPPGDANSPLHF; CDR3 DNA: TGTGCCAGCAGCCCGCCGGGGGACGCCAATTCACCCCTCCACTTT
clone size: .; J gene: TRBJ1-2; V gene: TRBV5-1; D gene: .; CDR3 protein: CASSLGGGGYTF; CDR3 DNA: TGCGCCAGCAGCTTGGGGGGAGGCGGCTACACCTTC
clone size: .; J gene: TRBJ2-1; V gene: TRBV5-1; D gene: TRBD1; CDR3 protein: CASSLGQGAYNEQFF; CDR3 DNA: TGCGCCAGCAGCTTAGGACAGGGGGCTTACAATGAGCAGTTCTTC
clone size: few; J gene: TRBJ1-1; V gene: TRBV30; D gene: .; CDR3 protein: CAWSSSNTEAFF; CDR3 DNA: TGTGCCTGGAGCAGTTCGAACACTGAAGCTTTCTTT
clone size: .; J gene: TRBJ2-2; V gene: TRBV19; D gene: .; CDR3 protein: CASSRGTDQNTGELFF; CDR3 DNA: TGTGCCAGTAGTCGGGGGACCGACCAGAACACCGGGGAGCTGTTTTTT
clone size: .; J gene: TRBJ2-3; V gene: TRBV7-8; D gene: TRBD2; CDR3 protein: CASSLASGGGAPDTQYF; CDR3 DNA: TGTGCCAGCAGCTTAGCCTCGGGCGGGGGGGCCCCAGATACGCAGTATTTT
clone size: .; J gene: TRBJ2-7; V gene: TRBV11-2; D gene: .; CDR3 protein: CASSRDRSSYEQYF; CDR3 DNA: TGTGCCAGCAGCCGCGACAGGAGCTCCTACGAGCAGTACTTC
clone size: .; J gene: TRBJ2-7; V gene: TRBV27; D gene: TRBD1; CDR3 protein: CASSSPETGAYEQYF; CDR3 DNA: TGTGCCAGCAGTTCCCCTGAGACAGGGGCCTACGAGCAGTACTTC
clone size: .; J gene: TRBJ2-7; V gene: TRBV19; D gene: TRBD1; CDR3 protein: CASSRTGTGGLSAYEQYF; CDR3 DNA: TGTGCCAGTAGTAGAACCGGGACAGGCGGCCTTTCGGCGTACGAGCAGTACTTC
clone size: .; J gene: TRBJ2-5; V gene: TRBV9; D gene: .; CDR3 protein: CASSVEGDVRETQYF; CDR3 DNA: TGTGCCAGCAGCGTAGAGGGGGACGTGAGAGAGACCCAGTACTTC
clone size: .; J gene: TRBJ1-4; V gene: TRBV15; D gene: TRBD1; CDR3 protein: CATSRDLPGGINNEKLFF; CDR3 DNA: TGTGCCACCAGCAGAGATCTTCCAGGGGGCATTAATAATGAAAAACTGTTTTTT
clone size: .; J gene: TRBJ1-3; V gene: TRBV4-3; D gene: TRBD1; CDR3 protein: CASSHLRTGMAGNTIYF; CDR3 DNA: TGCGCCAGCAGCCACCTTCGGACAGGGATGGCTGGAAACACCATATATTTT
clone size: .; J gene: TRBJ2-7; V gene: TRBV6-1; D gene: .; CDR3 protein: CASTKAQGIEEQYF; CDR3 DNA: TGTGCCAGCACAAAGGCACAGGGAATAGAAGAGCAGTACTTC
clone size: .; J gene: TRBJ1-1; V gene: TRBV4-1; D gene: .; CDR3 protein: CASSPLGQRRPAFF; CDR3 DNA: TGCGCCAGCAGCCCATTAGGACAGCGACGGCCAGCTTTCTTT
clone size: .; J gene: TRBJ2-7; V gene: TRBV10-3; D gene: .; CDR3 protein: CAISVLEGMGYEQYF; CDR3 DNA: TGTGCCATCAGCGTTCTGGAGGGAATGGGCTACGAGCAGTACTTC
clone size: .; J gene: TRBJ2-7; V gene: TRBV7-2; D gene: TRBD1; CDR3 protein: CASRIWGQGVYEQYF; CDR3 DNA: TGTGCCAGCAGGATATGGGGACAGGGAGTCTACGAGCAGTACTTC
clone size: .; J gene: TRBJ1-1; V gene: TRBV6-5; D gene: .; CDR3 protein: CASSYDRIITEAFF; CDR3 DNA: TGTGCCAGCAGTTATGACAGGATTATAACTGAAGCTTTCTTT
clone size: .; J gene: TRBJ1-2; V gene: TRBV18; D gene: TRBD1; CDR3 protein: CASSRTGGELWGYTF; CDR3 DNA: TGTGCCAGCTCAAGGACAGGGGGCGAGTTGTGGGGCTACACCTTC
clone size: once; J gene: TRBJ1-4; V gene: TRBV7-9; D gene: .; CDR3 protein: CASSLGTEGGKLFF; CDR3 DNA: TGTGCCAGCAGCTTGGGCACAGAAGGGGGAAAACTGTTTTTT
clone size: .; J gene: TRBJ2-1; V gene: TRBV7-9; D gene: .; CDR3 protein: CASSTRPDSGSSNEQFF; CDR3 DNA: TGTGCCAGCAGTACTCGACCGGATTCAGGGTCCAGCAATGAGCAGTTCTTC
clone size: .; J gene: TRBJ1-1; V gene: TRBV4-1; D gene: .; CDR3 protein: CASSPPGSLSTEAFF; CDR3 DNA: TGCGCCAGCAGCCCCCCCGGGTCCCTCTCCACTGAAGCTTTCTTT
clone size: few; J gene: TRBJ1-1; V gene: TRBV2; D gene: TRBD1; CDR3 protein: CATIPTGTGLTEAFF; CDR3 DNA: TGTGCCACCATCCCAACCGGGACAGGGCTAACTGAAGCTTTCTTT
clone size: once; J gene: TRBJ2-1; V gene: TRBV6-6; D gene: TRBD1; CDR3 protein: CASSYSTGTGGNEQFF; CDR3 DNA: TGTGCCAGCAGTTACTCGACGGGGACAGGGGGAAATGAGCAGTTCTTC
clone size: once; J gene: TRBJ2-5; V gene: TRBV29-1; D gene: TRBD2; CDR3 protein: CSGGLAGGPQETQYF; CDR3 DNA: TGCAGCGGGGGACTAGCGGGGGGACCTCAAGAGACCCAGTACTTC
clone size: .; J gene: TRBJ1-5; V gene: TRBV9; D gene: .; CDR3 protein: CASSVDSTSNQPQHF; CDR3 DNA: TGTGCCAGCAGCGTAGATAGTACGAGCAATCAGCCCCAGCATTTT
clone size: few; J gene: TRBJ2-3; V gene: TRBV6-5; D gene: .; CDR3 protein: CASSYEGGSTDTQYF; CDR3 DNA: TGTGCCAGCAGTTACGAGGGGGGGAGCACAGATACGCAGTATTTT
clone size: once; J gene: TRBJ2-2; V gene: TRBV7-7; D gene: TRBD2; CDR3 protein: CASSLVAGGSTGELFF; CDR3 DNA: TGTGCCAGCAGCTTAGTTGCGGGGGGAAGCACCGGGGAGCTGTTTTTT
clone size: .; J gene: TRBJ1-4; V gene: TRBV7-2; D gene: .; CDR3 protein: CASSLAAGPNEKLFF; CDR3 DNA: TGTGCCAGCAGCTTAGCGGCAGGGCCTAATGAAAAACTGTTTTTT
clone size: .; J gene: TRBJ1-2; V gene: TRBV2; D gene: TRBD1; CDR3 protein: CASRLEQGAGGYTF; CDR3 DNA: TGTGCCAGCCGACTCGAACAGGGGGCGGGGGGCTACACCTTC
clone size: .; J gene: TRBJ2-3; V gene: TRBV11-3; D gene: .; CDR3 protein: CASSLEGSLEGLTDTQYF; CDR3 DNA: TGTGCCAGCAGCTTAGAAGGATCTTTGGAGGGGTTGACAGATACGCAGTATTTT
clone size: .; J gene: TRBJ2-7; V gene: TRBV27; D gene: TRBD1; CDR3 protein: CASSLSPTGSYEQYF; CDR3 DNA: TGTGCCAGCAGTTTATCCCCGACAGGGAGCTACGAGCAGTACTTC
clone size: .; J gene: TRBJ1-6; V gene: TRBV5-5; D gene: TRBD1; CDR3 protein: CASSLGPGQGAYSPLHF; CDR3 DNA: TGTGCCAGCAGCTTGGGGCCGGGACAGGGGGCATATTCACCCCTCCACTTT
clone size: .; J gene: TRBJ2-7; V gene: TRBV18; D gene: TRBD1; CDR3 protein: CASSPNQGAAAYEQYF; CDR3 DNA: TGTGCCAGCTCACCTAACCAGGGGGCCGCAGCCTACGAGCAGTACTTC
clone size: .; J gene: TRBJ1-1; V gene: TRBV19; D gene: .; CDR3 protein: CASSIRFVNTEAFF; CDR3 DNA: TGTGCCAGTAGTATCCGTTTTGTGAACACTGAAGCTTTCTTT
clone size: .; J gene: TRBJ1-1; V gene: TRBV2; D gene: .; CDR3 protein: CASSERESTEAFF; CDR3 DNA: TGTGCCAGCAGTGAGAGGGAGAGCACTGAAGCTTTCTTT
clone size: .; J gene: TRBJ2-5; V gene: TRBV27; D gene: TRBD2; CDR3 protein: CASSFKRGAQETQYF; CDR3 DNA: TGTGCCAGCAGTTTTAAGCGGGGGGCCCAAGAGACCCAGTACTTC
clone size: .; J gene: TRBJ2-3; V gene: TRBV7-7; D gene: TRBD1; CDR3 protein: CASSPGQGGTDTQYF; CDR3 DNA: TGTGCTAGCAGCCCCGGACAGGGCGGGACAGATACGCAGTATTTT
clone size: .; J gene: TRBJ1-2; V gene: TRBV9; D gene: TRBD1; CDR3 protein: CASSGNRGIYGYTF; CDR3 DNA: TGTGCCAGCAGCGGAAACAGGGGCATCTATGGCTACACCTTC
clone size: few; J gene: TRBJ1-1; V gene: TRBV19; D gene: .; CDR3 protein: CASSWGAESEAFF; CDR3 DNA: TGTGCCAGTAGTTGGGGCGCCGAATCTGAAGCTTTCTTT
clone size: .; J gene: TRBJ1-2; V gene: TRBV30; D gene: TRBD1; CDR3 protein: CAWSDQGVYNYGYTF; CDR3 DNA: TGTGCCTGGAGTGACCAGGGGGTCTATAACTATGGCTACACCTTC
clone size: .; J gene: TRBJ2-3; V gene: TRBV7-2; D gene: .; CDR3 protein: CASSPSASTDTQYF; CDR3 DNA: TGTGCCAGCAGCCCTAGTGCTAGCACAGATACGCAGTATTTT
clone size: .; J gene: TRBJ2-7; V gene: TRBV6-1; D gene: TRBD2; CDR3 protein: CASSEGEGDYEQYF; CDR3 DNA: TGTGCCAGCAGTGAAGGGGAGGGTGACTACGAGCAGTACTTC
clone size: few; J gene: TRBJ1-6; V gene: TRBV5-1; D gene: .; CDR3 protein: CASSHGQNSPLHF; CDR3 DNA: TGCGCCAGCAGCCACGGACAGAATTCACCCCTCCACTTT
clone size: .; J gene: TRBJ2-1; V gene: TRBV7-2; D gene: .; CDR3 protein: CASSQGRDNEQFF; CDR3 DNA: TGTGCCAGCAGCCAAGGGCGGGACAATGAGCAGTTCTTC